A selection of T cell receptor beta chains follows, all from one sample in a study of PD-1 blockade in mismatch repair-deficient tumors. Generated by immunoSEQ multiplex PCR, the TCRdb table keeps only in-frame clones and is missing some. The sample consists of 120,000 or so clones, about 88% of them appearing once. The input for sequencing was peripheral blood, taken 44 weeks after starting pembrolizumab. These receptors were collected from an adult with mismatch repair-deficient cancer. CDR3s include the opening cysteine and the closing phenylalanine or tryptophan. D genes are given only for firm matches. Clone size is given for some rows only: seen once, a few or many times, or a class if the clone is expanded.

TRBJ2-3 TRBV5-4 TRBD2 . TGTGCCAGCAGCTTCGGACTAGCGAGCACAGATACGCAGTATTTT CASSFGLASTDTQYF
TRBJ2-1 TRBV28 . . TGTGCCAGCAGTTTCATCGCGGGGTCCAATGAGCAGTTCTTC CASSFIAGSNEQFF
TRBJ1-2 TRBV29-1 TRBD1 . TGCAGCGCAATACAGGGGTCAGCTAACTATGGCTACACCTTC CSAIQGSANYGYTF
TRBJ2-1 TRBV14 TRBD2 . TGTGCCAGCAGCCAATGGGAGCGGGGTGAGCAGTTCTTC CASSQWERGEQFF
TRBJ2-2 TRBV5-6 . once TGTGCCAGCAGCTTGTTAAATGTAAACACCGGGGAGCTGTTTTTT CASSLLNVNTGELFF
TRBJ2-3 TRBV4-1 . . TGCGCCAGCAGCCAATCGGGCACAGATACGCAGTATTTT CASSQSGTDTQYF
TRBJ2-1 TRBV29-1 TRBD1 . TGCAGCGTGACCCGGACAGGTCCAAGCTCCTACAATGAGCAGTTCTTC CSVTRTGPSSYNEQFF
TRBJ2-1 TRBV9 TRBD2 . TGTGCCAGCAGCGTAGCTCGAGCGGGAGACTTCAATGAGCAGTTCTTC CASSVARAGDFNEQFF
TRBJ2-7 TRBV13 . . TGTGCCAGCAGCTCTGGTGGGGGTGCGGTCTACGAGCAGTACTTC CASSSGGGAVYEQYF
TRBJ1-5 TRBV7-2 . . TGTGCCAGCAGCTTGGATCGAAATCAGCCCCAGCATTTT CASSLDRNQPQHF
TRBJ2-3 TRBV7-9 . . TGTGCCAGCACCCTAGGTGGGGCATTCGGGGTCAGAGATACGCAGTATTTT CASTLGGAFGVRDTQYF
TRBJ2-7 TRBV5-1 TRBD2 few TGCGCCAGCAGCCGACTAGCGGGAGGCTACGAGCAGTACTTC CASSRLAGGYEQYF
TRBJ1-1 TRBV29-1 . . TGCAGCGATACTATTAGAGAAGCTTTCTTT CSDTIREAFF
TRBJ1-2 TRBV10-2 TRBD1 . TGCGCCAGCAGTGAGTGGACAGGGGGCCATCGGGGCTACACCTTC CASSEWTGGHRGYTF
TRBJ2-7 TRBV2 TRBD1 . TGTGCCAGCAGTGAGCCACAGGGGAGAGACGAGCAGTACTTC CASSEPQGRDEQYF
TRBJ2-2 TRBV6-1 TRBD2 . TGTGCCAGCAGACCAGGAGGGAGGGACACCGGGGAGCTGTTTTTT CASRPGGRDTGELFF
TRBJ1-1 TRBV6-5 TRBD1 . TGTGCCAGCAGTTACGGCAGGGGGCATTCTGGGAAAGCTTTCTTT CASSYGRGHSGKAFF
TRBJ2-2 TRBV11-1 . . TGTGCCAGCAGCTTAGTGAGTTCTGGTCCCGGGCAAGGGGAGCTGTTTTTT CASSLVSSGPGQGELFF
TRBJ2-6 TRBV5-1 TRBD1 . TGCGCCAGCAGCTTGGTGGGACAGGGCTCTGGGGCCAACGTCCTGACTTTC CASSLVGQGSGANVLTF
TRBJ1-1 TRBV4-3 . . TGCGCCAGCAGCCAATTACAGGTGAACACTGAAGCTTTCTTT CASSQLQVNTEAFF
TRBJ2-3 TRBV27 TRBD1 . TGTGCCAGCAGTTTACAGGGGGACAGGGGCATAGATACGCAGTATTTT CASSLQGDRGIDTQYF
TRBJ2-7 TRBV7-9 . . TGTGCCAGCAGCTTAGCAGGCTCCGGGTACGAGCAGTACTTC CASSLAGSGYEQYF
TRBJ2-1 TRBV5-1 . . TGCGCCAGCAGCTTGGCACTGGGGTACAATGAGCAGTTCTTC CASSLALGYNEQFF
TRBJ2-7 TRBV4-3 TRBD1 once TGCGCCAGCAGCCAAGCGGCGGGACAGGCGCTCCCCTACGAGCAGTACTTC CASSQAAGQALPYEQYF
TRBJ2-3 TRBV11-2 . . TGTGCCAGCAGCCTGCGCGATACGCAGTATTTT CASSLRDTQYF
TRBJ2-5 TRBV5-6 . . TGTGCCAGCAGCGCCAAATGGGGCACGGTAGAGACCCAGTACTTC CASSAKWGTVETQYF
TRBJ2-7 TRBV13 TRBD1 . TGTGCCAGCAGCGCCAACAGGGGTTCGTCCTACGAGCAGTACTTC CASSANRGSSYEQYF
TRBJ2-3 TRBV7-2 . . TGTGCCAGCAGCTTCCGAGGGGGGAGCACAGATACGCAGTATTTT CASSFRGGSTDTQYF
TRBJ2-3 TRBV6-5 . . TGTGCCAGCAGTTACTCGCTAGCCCATCCCACAGATACGCAGTATTTT CASSYSLAHPTDTQYF
TRBJ1-3 TRBV5-6 TRBD1 . TGTGCCAGCAGCTCAGACAGGGCACTCTTCAATTTT CASSSDRALFNF
TRBJ1-3 TRBV19 . . TGTGCCAGTAGTTCATACTCTGGAAACACCATATATTTT CASSSYSGNTIYF
TRBJ1-5 TRBV5-1 . . TGCGCCAGCAGCTTCCGGGACACGAGCAATCAGCCCCAGCATTTT CASSFRDTSNQPQHF
TRBJ1-1 TRBV7-6 TRBD1 . TGTGCCAGCAGCTTAGCTCTGGTAGGGACAGGAGACACTGAAGCTTTCTTT CASSLALVGTGDTEAFF
TRBJ2-7 TRBV21-1 . few TGTGCCAGCAGCAAAGGGGTCCCAACAGGGGTCGTCGAGCAGTACTTC CASSKGVPTGVVEQYF
TRBJ2-3 TRBV4-2 . once TGTGCCAGCTCGGAGGTTCCGAGGAGCACAGATACGCAGTATTTT CASSEVPRSTDTQYF
TRBJ1-4 TRBV7-6 . . TGTGCCAGCAGCCTAAAAGACGGTAATGAAAAACTGTTTTTT CASSLKDGNEKLFF